This T cell receptor (beta chain) was observed in a study of blood T cell repertoires in COVID-19. Looking at the study overall: Collection of acute and convalescent COVID-19 samples took place in the United States, Italy and Spain. T cells, B-cell-depleted T cells, or PBMCs supplied cDNA or gDNA.

Germline V lookup: CDR1 KGHSH, CDR2 LQKENI. V lost 4 bases and J lost 6, with 9 bases in between. This CDR3 region has 13 residues. In the study's own analysis: The authors estimated nucleated cell counts from reference gene primer amplification. Using immunoSEQ multiplex PCR, the repertoire was profiled, and TCRdb retains in-frame clones only, with some absent. V, J and clone size are taken as reported in that table, and D and trimming were inferred from the DNA itself. The sample lists about 140,000 clones, about 90% seen once, with about 10% in the top ten. This sequence was found in a man aged 55 to 70 with active or convalescent COVID-19. V and J are TRBV18 and TRBJ2-2; tentative D call: TRBD1 (5 bases). The source material was peripheral blood. Here the CDR3 reads CASSQDIPGELFF. DNA of the CDR3: TGTGCCAGCTCACAGGACATCCCCGGGGAGCTGTTTTTT.